The clone carrying this T cell receptor beta chain was counted at least ten times. Its matching antigen is unknown. By quantitative 5'-RACE with molecular barcodes, the TCR beta libraries were made. TCRdb re-analysed the 5' RACE reads in MiXCR, keeping a single row per CDR3 protein. The sample shows about 540,000 distinct CDR3 sequences, roughly 13% of them seen only once. The sample belongs to a study of CD8 T cells in ankylosing spondylitis. Study-wide results and caveats: Both synovial fluid and blood in reactive arthritis had previously been reported to carry some motif variants. Disease-linked clones were reportedly significantly enriched in matched ankylosing spondylitis synovial fluid. Peripheral blood held disease-linked clones only at relatively low frequency, and these were CD8+. Ankylosing spondylitis blood seemed to carry a telltale TCR beta motif made of seven or eight highly homologous variants.

V was shortened by 1 base and J by 4 bases, with 7 bases between the two germline ends. CDR3 size: 13 residues. Germline V gene lookup returns CDR1 LGHDT and CDR2 YNNKEL (reference sequence). The gene calls are TRBV3-1 and TRBJ1-1; D is undetermined. The source of this sequence is a male donor with ankylosing spondylitis. The source material was blood, either unsorted or a sorted T cell fraction (not recorded which). The CDR3 region is CASSQARTTEAFF. As DNA, the CDR3 is TGTGCCAGCAGCCAAGCGAGGACCACTGAAGCTTTCTTT.